One sample yielded the 7 T cell receptor beta chains listed below, sequenced in a study of T cells in women clearing cervical HPV infection. Libraries were prepared by immunoSEQ multiplex PCR; TCRdb keeps only in-frame clonotypes and omits some of them. The sample holds tens of thousands of clones. The sample was blood buffy coat. The receptors stem from a woman between 18 and 69 years old with a cervical HPV16 infection that either progressed to CIN3+ or cleared (not recorded which).

In regard to this clone: Read data end 3 residues before the CDR3 end; the end is taken from the germline J gene. The chain employs TRBV20-1 and TRBJ2-7; 7 nucleotides match TRBD2. Germline V gene sequence: CDR1 DFQATT, CDR2 SNEGSKA (reference sequence). This CDR3 contains 14 residues. J was trimmed by 2 bases and V by 6 bases; bases with no gene match: 10. CDR3 protein: CSALGGTVPYEQYF. The sequenced part of the CDR3 DNA is TGCAGTGCCCTGGGGGGGACGGTACCCTACGAG.

Concerning this clone itself: Sequencing ends 3 residues short of the CDR3 end; the germline J gene provides the rest. This chain connects TRBV6-2 or TRBV6-3 to TRBJ2-3; D might be TRBD2 (6 bases). The CDR3 runs to 16 residues. V was trimmed by 2 bases and J by 0 bases, leaving 12 bases between them. The germline V gene encodes CDR1 MNHEY and CDR2 SVGEGT. The CDR3 spells CASSYQTSGSTDTQYF. CDR3 bases read: TGTGCCAGCAGTTACCAAACCAGCGGGAGCACAGATACG.

To note about this clone: The CDR3 end lies 3 residues beyond the end of the read and is filled in from the germline J gene. This chain joins TRBV5-1 and TRBJ2-2; 9 bases match TRBD1. The junction had 8 bases not matched to a gene; V was cut back by 4 bases and J by 4 bases. The CDR3 sequence is 16 residues long. Per the germline V gene, CDR1 is SGHRS and CDR2 is YFSETQ. The DNA read from the CDR3 is TGCGCCAGCAGCCAGACGGGACAGGGTACCACCGGGGAG. Its translation: CASSQTGQGTTGE. The CDR3, in full, reads CASSQTGQGTTGELFF.

Turning to this clone: The read terminates 3 residues ahead of where the CDR3 ends, so the germline J gene completes it. The chain uses TRBV27 and TRBJ2-2; TRBD1 matches 9 bases. CDR1 is MNHEY and CDR2 is SMNVEV in the germline V gene (reference sequence). The trim removed 4 bases at V and 6 bases at J, leaving 6 bases unmatched. This CDR3 has 15 amino acids. The CDR3 region is CASSSYTGGAGELFF. CDR3 DNA, as far as it was read: TGTGCCAGCAGTTCATATACAGGGGGCGCCGGGGAG.

With respect to this clone: The observed sequence ends 3 residues before the CDR3 terminus, with the missing tail filled in from the germline J gene. The chain is built from TRBV11-2 and TRBJ1-6; D is unresolved. This CDR3 region has 14 residues. The V gene lost 3 bases and the J gene lost 8 bases, with 11 bases spanning the gap. The germline V gene encodes CDR1 SGHAT and CDR2 FQNNGV. The CDR3 is CASSFSWRDSPLHF. CDR3 DNA, as far as it was read: TGTGCCAGCAGCTTCAGTTGGCGGGATTCACCC.

With regard to this clone: The CDR3 is cut off 3 residues early in the read; its end comes from the germline J gene. The rearrangement uses TRBV19 and TRBJ1-4, with TRBD1 matching over 8 bases. CDR3 length equals 14 residues. J lost 7 bases, V lost 3 bases, and 4 bases had no gene match. Germline V gene lookup returns CDR1 LNHDA and CDR2 SQIVND (reference sequence). CDR3 sequence: CASSIGTGPEKLFF. The CDR3 DNA, read in part, is TGTGCCAGTAGTATTGGGACAGGCCCTGAAAAA. The whole variable domain, filled in from reference TRBV19 and TRBJ1-4, reads DGGITQSPKYLFRKEGQNVTLSCEQNLNHDAMYWYRQDPGQGLRLIYYSQIVNDFQKGDIAEGYSVSREKKESFPLTVTSAQKNPTAFYLCASSIGTGPEKLFFGSGTQLSVL.

CDR3 DNA (partial): TGTGCCAGCAGTGACCGGGACAGGGTCCGCTACGAG. Its translation: CASSDRDRVRYE. The full CDR3 reads CASSDRDRVRYEQYF. The chain couples TRBV6-1 to TRBJ2-7, with 9 bases identical to TRBD1. The read halts 3 residues ahead of the CDR3 end, with the missing end drawn from the germline J gene. This CDR3 has 15 amino acids. J gave up 3 bases and V 3 bases, and 6 bases lay outside the gene matches. The germline CDR1 and CDR2 sequences are MNHNS and SASEGT.